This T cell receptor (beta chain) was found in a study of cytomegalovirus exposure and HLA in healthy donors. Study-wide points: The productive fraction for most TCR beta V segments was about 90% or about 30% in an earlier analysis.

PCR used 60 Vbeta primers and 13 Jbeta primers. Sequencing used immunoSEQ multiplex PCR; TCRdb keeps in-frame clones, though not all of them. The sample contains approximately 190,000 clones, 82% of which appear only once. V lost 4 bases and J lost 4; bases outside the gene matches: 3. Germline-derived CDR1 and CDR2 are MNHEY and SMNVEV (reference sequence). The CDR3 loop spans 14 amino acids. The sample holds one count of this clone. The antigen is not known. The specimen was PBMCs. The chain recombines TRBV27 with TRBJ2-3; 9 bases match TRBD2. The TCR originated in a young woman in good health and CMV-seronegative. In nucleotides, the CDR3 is TGTGCCAGCAGTTATAGCGGGAGCCCAGATACGCAGTATTTT. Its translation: CASSYSGSPDTQYF.